This T cell receptor (beta chain) was sequenced during a study of Ad26.COV2.S vaccination and SARS-CoV-2 variants (dated by TCRdb to 2020 to 2022). As for the study more broadly: Donors in the vaccine arm were drawn from COV1001, a phase I-IIa trial of Ad26.COV2.S in healthy adults that was multicentre, randomized, double-blind and placebo-controlled. Dosing of Ad26.COV2.S was intramuscular, at either 5x10^10 or 1x10^11 viral particles, delivered as one shot or as two shots spaced 56 days apart. The specificity and breadth of SARS-CoV-2-reactive T cell receptors after Ad26.COV2.S vaccination were assessed by TCRbeta repertoire sequencing. A total of 32 samples were included in the TCR-sequenced set, comprising roughly 19 Ad26.COV2.S vaccine recipients, 5 placebo recipients and 8 SARS-CoV-2 convalescent individuals. Participants in the trial were split at random into five groups of five each, receiving low-dose or high-dose Ad26.COV2.S once or twice, or else placebo on both occasions. Investigators did not know the trial group allocation while performing experiments and assessing outcomes. Findings and caveats that apply to the study as a whole: The study was not powered to compare responses between vaccine doses or regimens. The authors noted that the TCR breadth and depth analyses may have underestimated total T cell responses. After vaccination, substantial breadth of spike-specific CD8+ and CD4+ T cell responses was reported. Spike-specific TCR breadth was higher in Ad26.COV2.S recipients than in placebo recipients (P = 0.0014). Vaccine and placebo recipients had similar non-spike TCR breadth, a finding consistent with the vaccine containing only spike.

As regards this clone: The antigen it recognizes is unknown. No base qualities exist here, and no much larger clone lies one base off it.

TCRbeta CDR3 regions were sequenced with the immunoSEQ Assay. After extraction, genomic DNA underwent amplification by bias-controlled multiplex PCR, followed by high-throughput sequencing. For the original study's pipeline: Collapsing and filtering of sequences were performed to quantify the absolute abundance of each unique TCRbeta CDR3 region. T cell fraction was estimated by normalizing TCRbeta template counts to usable DNA, which was measured by amplifying reference genes present in all nucleated cells. Repertoire TCRs were annotated as SARS-CoV-2-specific when V gene, CDR3 amino acid sequence and J gene were exactly matched to a known reactive TCR set. The reference SARS-CoV-2 TCR set was derived from MIRA and filtered for enrichment in COVID-19-positive ImmuneCODE repertoires, a step that removed public or cross-reactive TCRs. Using the MIRA antigens, annotated TCRs were further analysed by specific ORF or by position within an ORF. Breadth was defined as annotated unique rearrangements over total unique productive rearrangements; depth was the summed frequency of those rearrangements. Two-sided Wilcoxon rank-sum tests were used to compare TCR breadth between groups. The clones in this table, taken by TCRdb from immuneACCESS, are in-frame only. Not every clone is retained; where verified, under half of the shortfall comes from an unresolved V gene, and the cause of the rest is unknown. The DNA gave D and trimming, while V, J and clone size come from that table. Present in this sample are roughly 500,000 clones, nearly 90% of which were seen just once. The ten largest clones represent approximately 2.5% of the sample.

CDR1 is given as MNHEY and CDR2 as SMNVEV, both from the germline V gene (reference sequence). V is cut by 7 bases and J by 8 bases, and the space between the germline ends is 22 bases. Including cysteine and phenylalanine, the CDR3 has 15 amino acids. Only the CDR3 region is kept as DNA, spanning 45 bases read in frame from base 1. The treatment or condition label here, explained by the study, means: approximately 18 received Ad26.COV2.S at low or high dose, single or two shots; several received placebo; per-sample allocation not given. Repertoires of vaccine and placebo recipients were sequenced from samples collected on day 63 after the first injection. Between 29 July and 7 August 2020, Cohort 1b enrolled some 25 adults aged 18-55 years at one site in Boston, USA. Ad26.COV2.S was a replication-incompetent adenovirus type 26 vector that expressed a prefusion-stabilized SARS-CoV-2 spike protein derived from the original Wuhan strain.

The sequence is built from TRBV27 and TRBJ2-3, with a tentative D gene TRBD2 over 6 matching bases. This sample comprised peripheral blood, obtained in a trial of Ad26.COV2.S vaccine versus placebo. The origin of this receptor is a person aged 18-60 years who received the Ad26.COV2.S COVID-19 vaccine or a placebo. The CDR3 here reads CASTPLEGGWGTQYF. The DNA is TGTGCCAGCACCCCCTTGGAGGGCGGTTGGGGTACGCAGTATTTT.